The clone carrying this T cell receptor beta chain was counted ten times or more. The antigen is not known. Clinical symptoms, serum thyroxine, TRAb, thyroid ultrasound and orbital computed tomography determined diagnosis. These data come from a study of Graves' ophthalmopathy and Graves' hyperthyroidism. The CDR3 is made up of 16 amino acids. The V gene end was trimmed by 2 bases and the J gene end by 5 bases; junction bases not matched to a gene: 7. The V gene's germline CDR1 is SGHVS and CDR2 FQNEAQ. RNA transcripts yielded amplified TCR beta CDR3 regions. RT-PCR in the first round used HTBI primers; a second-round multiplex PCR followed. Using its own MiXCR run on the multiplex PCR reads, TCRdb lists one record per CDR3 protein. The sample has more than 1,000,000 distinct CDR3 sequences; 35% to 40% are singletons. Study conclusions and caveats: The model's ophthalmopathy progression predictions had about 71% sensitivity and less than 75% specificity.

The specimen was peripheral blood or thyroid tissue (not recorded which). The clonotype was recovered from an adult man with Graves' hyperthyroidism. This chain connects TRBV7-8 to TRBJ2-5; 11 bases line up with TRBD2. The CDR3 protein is CASSLSVVAGGETQYF. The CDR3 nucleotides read TGTGCCAGCAGCTTAAGTGTAGTAGCGGGAGGGGAGACCCAGTACTTC.